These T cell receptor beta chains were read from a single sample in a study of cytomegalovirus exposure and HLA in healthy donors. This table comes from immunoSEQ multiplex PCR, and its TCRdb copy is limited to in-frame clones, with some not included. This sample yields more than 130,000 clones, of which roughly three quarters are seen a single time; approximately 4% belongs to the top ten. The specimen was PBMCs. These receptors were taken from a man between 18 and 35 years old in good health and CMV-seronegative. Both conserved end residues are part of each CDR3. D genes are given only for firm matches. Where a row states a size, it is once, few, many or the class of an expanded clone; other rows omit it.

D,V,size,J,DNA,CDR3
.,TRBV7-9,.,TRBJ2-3,TGTGCCAGCAGCTTAGACAGTAGCACAGATACGCAGTATTTT,CASSLDSSTDTQYF
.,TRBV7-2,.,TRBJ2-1,TGTGCCAGCAGTTTGGGCGCTTACAACAATGAGCAGTTCTTC,CASSLGAYNNEQFF
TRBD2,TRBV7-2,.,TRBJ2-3,TGTGCCAGCAGCTTAGCTGGCGGGAGGGCGGGAGATACGCAGTATTTT,CASSLAGGRAGDTQYF
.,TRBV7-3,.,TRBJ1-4,TGTGCCAGCAGCTTAACAGGGGTCGTGGGTGAAAAACTGTTTTTT,CASSLTGVVGEKLFF
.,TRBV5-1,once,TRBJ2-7,TGCGCCAGCGCGACAGTCCCCTACGAGCAGTACTTC,CASATVPYEQYF
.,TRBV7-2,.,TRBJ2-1,TGTGCCAGCAGCTTAGGGGTCGGGTACAATGAGCAGTTCTTC,CASSLGVGYNEQFF
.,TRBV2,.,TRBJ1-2,TGTGCCAGCAGTGAAGCACCCGGGTACTATGGCTACACCTTC,CASSEAPGYYGYTF
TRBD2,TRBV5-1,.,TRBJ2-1,TGCGCCAGCAGCTTAGGTCTAGCGGGGGCTTCCTCCTACAATGAGCGGTTCTTC,CASSLGLAGASSYNERFF
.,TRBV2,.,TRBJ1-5,TGTGCCAGCAGTGAACCCGGAGGAAGCAATCAGCCCCAGCATTTT,CASSEPGGSNQPQHF
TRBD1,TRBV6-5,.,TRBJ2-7,TGTGCCAGCAGTTACCGACAGGGGGAAACCTACGAGCAGTACTTC,CASSYRQGETYEQYF
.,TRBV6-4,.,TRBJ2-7,TGTGCCCCGGGGTGGACAGACATACTGTTATCCTACGAGCAGTACTTC,CAPGWTDILLSYEQYF
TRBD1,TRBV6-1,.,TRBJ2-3,TGTGCCAGCAAAGCGGACAGGGGGCGGGCAGATACGCAGTATTTT,CASKADRGRADTQYF
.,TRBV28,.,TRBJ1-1,TGTGCCAGCAGACACAGTCGAGAGGCTTTCTTT,CASRHSREAFF
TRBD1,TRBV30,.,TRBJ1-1,TGTGCCTGGAAGTTGGGGGACAGGGGAAAAACGGAAGCTTTCTTT,CAWKLGDRGKTEAFF
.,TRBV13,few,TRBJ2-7,TGTGCCAGCAGCCGAAAACCTGGACAGTGGAGCTCCTACGAGCAGTACTTC,CASSRKPGQWSSYEQYF
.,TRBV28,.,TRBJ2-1,TGTGCCAGTCTTACAGGGCTTCTTGCCTACAATGAGCAGTTCTTC,CASLTGLLAYNEQFF
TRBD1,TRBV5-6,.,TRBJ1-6,TGTGCCAGCAGCTTGTTAGCGGGACAGGGGAGCTCCTATAATTCACCCCTCCACTTT,CASSLLAGQGSSYNSPLHF
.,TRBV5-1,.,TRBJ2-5,TGCGCCAGCAGCTCTCTAGGACAGATTCGGGAGACCCAGTACTTC,CASSSLGQIRETQYF
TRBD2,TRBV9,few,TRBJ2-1,TGTGCCAGCAGCGTAGGGGCGGGAGGGTACAATGAGCAGTTCTTC,CASSVGAGGYNEQFF
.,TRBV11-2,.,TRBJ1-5,TGTGCCAGCAGCTTAGACACCCCAGGGAATCAGCCCCAGCATTTT,CASSLDTPGNQPQHF
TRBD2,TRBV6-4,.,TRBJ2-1,TGTGCCAGCAGTCCGACTAGCGGCACGCCCTACAATGAGCAGTTCTTC,CASSPTSGTPYNEQFF
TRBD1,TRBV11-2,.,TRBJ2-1,TGTGCCAGCAGCTCATGGACAGGGGTCCCCAGGAGGGGGAATGAGCAGTTCTTC,CASSSWTGVPRRGNEQFF
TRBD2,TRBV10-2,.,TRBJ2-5,TGCGCCAGCAGTGAAGGTGGGACTAGCGGGGGGGCCGGGGAGACCCAGTACTTC,CASSEGGTSGGAGETQYF
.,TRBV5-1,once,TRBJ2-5,TGCGCCAGCAGCCATAGACCGCCCCGCGGGGAGACCCAGTACTTC,CASSHRPPRGETQYF
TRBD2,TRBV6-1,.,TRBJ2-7,TGTGCCAGCAGTGCCCGGACTAGCGGGGGTGGGGTCTACGAGCAGTACTTC,CASSARTSGGGVYEQYF
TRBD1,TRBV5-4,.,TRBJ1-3,TGTGCCAGCAGCTCATTTCGTCCCGGGACAGGGGCCGGAGGAAACACCATATATTTT,CASSSFRPGTGAGGNTIYF
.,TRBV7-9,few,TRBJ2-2,TGTGCCAGCAGCCCAACCGGGACTCTCTCCACCGGGGAGCTGTTTTTT,CASSPTGTLSTGELFF
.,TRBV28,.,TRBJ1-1,TGTGCCAGCAGTTTACGGACAGCAAACACTGAAGCTTTCTTT,CASSLRTANTEAFF
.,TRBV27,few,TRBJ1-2,TGTGCCAGCAGTTTATACCACAGGGCGAACTATGGCTACACCTTC,CASSLYHRANYGYTF
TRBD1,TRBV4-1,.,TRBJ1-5,TGCGCCAGCAGTACCGGGGACAGGGGCCCCTATCAGCCCCAGCATTTT,CASSTGDRGPYQPQHF